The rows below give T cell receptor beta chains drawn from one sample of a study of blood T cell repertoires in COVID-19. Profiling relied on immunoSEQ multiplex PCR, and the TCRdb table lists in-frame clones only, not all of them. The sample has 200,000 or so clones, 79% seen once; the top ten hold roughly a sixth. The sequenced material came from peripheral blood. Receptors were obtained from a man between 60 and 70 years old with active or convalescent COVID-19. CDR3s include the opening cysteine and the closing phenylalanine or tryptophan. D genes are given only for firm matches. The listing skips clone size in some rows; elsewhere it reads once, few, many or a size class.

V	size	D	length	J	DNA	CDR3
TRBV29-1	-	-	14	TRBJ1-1	TGCAGCGTTGAAGATCAAGAGAAGAACACTGAAGCTTTCTTT	CSVEDQEKNTEAFF
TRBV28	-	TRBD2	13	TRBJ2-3	TGTGCCAGCAGTTTCGCGGGAGCAGATACGCAGTATTTT	CASSFAGADTQYF
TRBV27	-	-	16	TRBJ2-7	TGTGCCACCTCTTCCCCGGGAGCGGACTCACCCTACGAGCAGTACTTC	CATSSPGADSPYEQYF
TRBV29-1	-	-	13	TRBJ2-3	TGCAGCGTTGGCGCGGGACGTACAGATACGCAGTATTTT	CSVGAGRTDTQYF
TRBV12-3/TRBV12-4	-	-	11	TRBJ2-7	TGTGCCAGCAGTTTATATAACGAGCAGTACTTC	CASSLYNEQYF
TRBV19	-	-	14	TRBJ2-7	TGTGCCAGTAGTCTGATCGCTCGGGAGAGCGAGCAGTACTTC	CASSLIARESEQYF
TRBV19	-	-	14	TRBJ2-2	TGTGCCAGTAGTATAGATCGGGGGACCGGGGAGCTGTTTTTT	CASSIDRGTGELFF
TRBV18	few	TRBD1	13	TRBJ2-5	TGTGCCAGCTCACCCGACAGGGCAGAGACCCAGTACTTC	CASSPDRAETQYF
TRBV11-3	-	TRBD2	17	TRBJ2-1	TGTGCCAGCAGCTTCCTAGCGGGAGGGCAGGACTACAATGAGCAGTTCTTC	CASSFLAGGQDYNEQFF
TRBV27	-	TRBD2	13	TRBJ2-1	TGTGCCACTGGGAGGGGCAGACCTAATGAGCAGTTCTTC	CATGRGRPNEQFF
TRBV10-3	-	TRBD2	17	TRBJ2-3	TGTGCCATCAGTGAGTCCACCGGACTAGCGGCGGCAGATACGCAGTATTTT	CAISESTGLAAADTQYF
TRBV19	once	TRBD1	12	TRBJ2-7	TGTGCCAGAACCTCCACAGGGGCCGAGCAGTACTTC	CARTSTGAEQYF
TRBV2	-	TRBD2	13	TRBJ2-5	TGTGCCAGCAGGGGACTAGCGGGAGAGACCCAGTACTTC	CASRGLAGETQYF
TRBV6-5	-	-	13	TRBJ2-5	TGTGCCAGCAGTCAGGACAGACAAGAGACCCAGTACTTC	CASSQDRQETQYF
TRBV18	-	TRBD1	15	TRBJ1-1	TGTGCCAGCTCACTAGGACAGGGGGCGAACACTGAAGCTTTCTTT	CASSLGQGANTEAFF
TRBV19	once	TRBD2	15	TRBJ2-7	TGTGCCAGTAGTTGGGGCGGGGGGACCTCCTACGAGCAGTACTTC	CASSWGGGTSYEQYF
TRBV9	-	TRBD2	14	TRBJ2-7	TGTGCCAGCAGCACCCGGACTAGCGGGGCGGAGCAGTACTTC	CASSTRTSGAEQYF
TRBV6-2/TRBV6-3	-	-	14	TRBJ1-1	TGTGCCAGCAGATACTCGACAGGGAACACTGAAGCTTTCTTT	CASRYSTGNTEAFF
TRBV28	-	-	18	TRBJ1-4	TGTGCCAGCAGTTTGAGTCGGGGCGGCGGGGGCCCGAATGAAAAACTGTTTTTT	CASSLSRGGGGPNEKLFF
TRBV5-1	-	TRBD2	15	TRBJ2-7	TGCGCCAGCAGCCCCGTGATAGGCGGGAGGAACGAGCAGTACTTC	CASSPVIGGRNEQYF
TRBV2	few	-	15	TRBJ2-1	TGTGCCAGCAGTGCTCAGCGGCCTACCTACAATGAGCAGTTCTTC	CASSAQRPTYNEQFF
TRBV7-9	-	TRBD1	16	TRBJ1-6	TGTGCCAGCAGCTTACCGGGACAGGCCCTTCGATCACCCCTCCACTTT	CASSLPGQALRSPLHF
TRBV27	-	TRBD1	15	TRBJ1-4	TGTGCCAGCTTCCCCCGGGACAGGGGGACGAGGAAAACTGTTTTT	CASFPRDRGTRKTVF
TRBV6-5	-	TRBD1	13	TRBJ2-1	TGTGCCAGCAGTCCCCGACAGGGTAGGTGGCAGTTCTTC	CASSPRQGRWQFF
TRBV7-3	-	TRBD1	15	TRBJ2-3	TGTGCCAGCAGCCCCGACAGGGGAAGAACAGATACGCAGTATTTT	CASSPDRGRTDTQYF
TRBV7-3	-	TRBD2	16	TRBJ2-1	TGTGCCAGCAGCTTAGGAGGGCTAGCGGGAGGAGGTGAGCAGTTCTTC	CASSLGGLAGGGEQFF
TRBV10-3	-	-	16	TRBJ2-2	TGTGCCATCAGTGAGGGCGGTGGTGTCAACACCGGGGAGCTGTTTTTT	CAISEGGGVNTGELFF
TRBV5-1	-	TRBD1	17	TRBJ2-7	TGCGCCAGCAGCTTGGCCCGACAGGGCCAAGGTCCCTACGAGCAGTACTTC	CASSLARQGQGPYEQYF
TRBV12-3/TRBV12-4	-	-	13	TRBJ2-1	TGTGCCAGCGGGGGGATTTCCTACAATGAGCAGTTCTTC	CASGGISYNEQFF
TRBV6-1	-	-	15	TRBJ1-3	TGTGCCAGCAGTGACCCCGCGAGCGCTGGAAACACCATATATTTT	CASSDPASAGNTIYF
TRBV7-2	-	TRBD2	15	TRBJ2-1	TGTGCCAGCAGCCCCCGGCGGGGGGACTACAATGAGCAGTTCTTC	CASSPRRGDYNEQFF
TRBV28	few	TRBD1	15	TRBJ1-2	TGTGCCAGCAGTTCCGTAGGACAGGGGAACTATGGCTACACCTTC	CASSSVGQGNYGYTF
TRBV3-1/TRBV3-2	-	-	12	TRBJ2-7	TGTGCCAGCAGCCAAGATACCTACGAGCAGTACTTC	CASSQDTYEQYF
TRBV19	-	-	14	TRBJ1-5	TGTGCCAGTAGTACGACAGGCCCGAAATCAGCCCAGCATTTT	CASSTTGPKSAQHF
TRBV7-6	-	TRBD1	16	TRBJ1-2	TGTGCCAGCAGCCAGAGCTCAAGGACAGGAAACTATGGCTACACCTTC	CASSQSSRTGNYGYTF
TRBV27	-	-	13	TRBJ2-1	TGTGCCAGCAGTCTCGACAGGTTTAGAGAGCAGTTCTTC	CASSLDRFREQFF
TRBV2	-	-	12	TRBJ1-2	TGTGCCAGCAGGACAGGTCTCTATGGCTACACCTTC	CASRTGLYGYTF
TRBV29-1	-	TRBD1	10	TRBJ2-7	TGCAGCGCAGGACAGGGGGAGCAGTACTTC	CSAGQGEQYF
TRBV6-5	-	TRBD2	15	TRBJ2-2	TGTGCCAGCAGCAGTAGCGGGGGCGTTGGCGGGGAGCTGTTTTTT	CASSSSGGVGGELFF
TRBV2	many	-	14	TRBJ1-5	TGTGCCAGCAGTGTCCAGGGGAGTCGCCAGCCCCAGCATTTT	CASSVQGSRQPQHF
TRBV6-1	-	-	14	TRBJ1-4	TGTGCCAGCAGTGATACAGGTGCCAATGAAAAACTGTTTTTT	CASSDTGANEKLFF
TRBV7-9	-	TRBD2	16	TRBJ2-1	TGTGCCAGCATCTCATGGAGGCTAGCGGGCCACAATGAGCAGTTCTTC	CASISWRLAGHNEQFF
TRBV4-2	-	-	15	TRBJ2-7	TGTGCCAGCAGCCAAGATCTCTGGGCGTCCTACGAGCAGTACTTC	CASSQDLWASYEQYF
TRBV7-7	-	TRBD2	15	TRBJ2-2	TGTGCCAGCAGCCCGGGACTAGCGGGAGCCGGGGAGCTGTTTTTT	CASSPGLAGAGELFF
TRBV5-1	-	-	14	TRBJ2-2	TGCGCCAGCCATGAACAGGGGAACACCGGGGAGCTGTTTTTT	CASHEQGNTGELFF
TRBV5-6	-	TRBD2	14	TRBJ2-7	TGTGCCAGCAGCTTGGTTGCGGGAGGGGACGAGCAGTACTTC	CASSLVAGGDEQYF
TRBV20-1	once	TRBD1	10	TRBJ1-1	TGCAGTGCATGGACAGGGGGAGCTTTCTTT	CSAWTGGAFF
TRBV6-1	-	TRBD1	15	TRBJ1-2	TGTGCCAGCAGTGAGGCCACCGGGACAGTTGAGGGCTACACCTTC	CASSEATGTVEGYTF
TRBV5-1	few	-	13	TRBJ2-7	TGCGCCAGCAGCTTGGGTGGCCGGGACTTATGGTACTTC	CASSLGGRDLWYF
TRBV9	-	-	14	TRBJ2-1	TGTGCCAGCAACCGGATGAGGCAAAACAATGAGCAGTTCTTC	CASNRMRQNNEQFF